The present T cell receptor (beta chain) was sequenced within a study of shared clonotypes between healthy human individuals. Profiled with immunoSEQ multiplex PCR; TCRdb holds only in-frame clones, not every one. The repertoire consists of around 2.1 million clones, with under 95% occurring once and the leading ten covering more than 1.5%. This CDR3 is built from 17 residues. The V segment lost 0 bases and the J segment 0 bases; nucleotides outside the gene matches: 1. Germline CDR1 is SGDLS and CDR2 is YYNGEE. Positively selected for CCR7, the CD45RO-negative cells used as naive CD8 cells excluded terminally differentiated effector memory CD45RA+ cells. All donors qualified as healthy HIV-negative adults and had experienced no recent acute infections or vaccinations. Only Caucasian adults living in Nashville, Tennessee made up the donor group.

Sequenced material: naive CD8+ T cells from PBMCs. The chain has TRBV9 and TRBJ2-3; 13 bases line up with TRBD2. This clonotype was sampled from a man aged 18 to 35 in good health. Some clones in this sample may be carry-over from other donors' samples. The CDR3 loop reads CASSVELAGGSTDTQYF. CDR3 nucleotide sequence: TGTGCCAGCAGCGTAGAACTAGCGGGAGGGAGCACAGATACGCAGTATTTT.